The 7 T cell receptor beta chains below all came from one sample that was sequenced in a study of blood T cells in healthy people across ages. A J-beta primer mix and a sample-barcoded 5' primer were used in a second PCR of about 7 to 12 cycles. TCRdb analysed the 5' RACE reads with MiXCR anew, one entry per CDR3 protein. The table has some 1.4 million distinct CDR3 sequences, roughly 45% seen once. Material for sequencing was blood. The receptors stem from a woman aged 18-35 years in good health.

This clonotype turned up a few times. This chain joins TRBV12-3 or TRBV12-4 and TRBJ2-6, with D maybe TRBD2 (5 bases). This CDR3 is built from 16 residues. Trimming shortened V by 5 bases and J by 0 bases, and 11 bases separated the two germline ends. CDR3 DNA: TGTGCCAGCAGTGTTAGCGCCAACTCTGGGGCCAACGTCCTGACTTTC. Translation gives CASSVSANSGANVLTF.

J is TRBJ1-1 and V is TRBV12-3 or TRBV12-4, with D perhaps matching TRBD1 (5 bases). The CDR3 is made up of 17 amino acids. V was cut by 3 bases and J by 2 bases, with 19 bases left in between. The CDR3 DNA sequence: TGTGCCAGCAGTTTCTCCCTGGGCAGGGCGGGAAACACTGAAGCTTTCTTT. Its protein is CASSFSLGRAGNTEAFF.

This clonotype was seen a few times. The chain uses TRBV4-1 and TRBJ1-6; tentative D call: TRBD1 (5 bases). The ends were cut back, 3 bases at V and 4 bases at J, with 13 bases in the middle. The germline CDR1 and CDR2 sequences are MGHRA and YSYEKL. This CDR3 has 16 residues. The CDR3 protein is CASSQSGTAYNSPLHF. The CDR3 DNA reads TGCGCCAGCAGCCAGTCCGGGACGGCATATAATTCACCCCTCCACTTT.

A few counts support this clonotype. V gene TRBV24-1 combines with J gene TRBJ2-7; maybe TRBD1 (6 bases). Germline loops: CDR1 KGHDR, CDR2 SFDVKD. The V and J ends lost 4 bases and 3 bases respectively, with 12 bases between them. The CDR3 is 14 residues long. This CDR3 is CATSDPQDSYEQYF. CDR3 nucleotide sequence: TGTGCCACCAGTGACCCCCAGGACAGCTACGAGCAGTACTTC.

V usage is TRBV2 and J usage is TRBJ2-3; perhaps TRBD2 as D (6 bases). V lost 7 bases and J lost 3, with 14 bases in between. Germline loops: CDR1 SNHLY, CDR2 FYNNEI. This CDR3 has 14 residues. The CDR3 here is CASKEGQVTDTQYF. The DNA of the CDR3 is TGTGCCAGCAAGGAGGGCCAGGTAACAGATACGCAGTATTTT. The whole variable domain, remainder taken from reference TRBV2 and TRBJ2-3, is EPEVTQTPSHQVTQMGQEVILRCVPISNHLYFYWYRQILGQKVEFLVSFYNNEISEKSEIFDDQFSVERPDGSNFTLKIRSTKLEDSAMYFCASKEGQVTDTQYFGPGTRLTVL.

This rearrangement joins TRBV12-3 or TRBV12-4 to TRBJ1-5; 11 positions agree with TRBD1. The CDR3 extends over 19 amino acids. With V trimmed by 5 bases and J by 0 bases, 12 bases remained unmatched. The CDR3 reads CASSPRTGGLSYSNQPQHF. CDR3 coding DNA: TGTGCCAGCAGTCCCCGGACAGGGGGCCTGTCGTATAGCAATCAGCCCCAGCATTTT.

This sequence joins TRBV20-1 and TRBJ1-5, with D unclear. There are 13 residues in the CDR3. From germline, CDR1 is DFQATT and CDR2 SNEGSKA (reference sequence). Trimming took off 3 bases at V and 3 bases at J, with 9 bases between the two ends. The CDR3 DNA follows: TGCAGTGCTAGTAGGCAGCACAATCAGCCCCAGCATTTT. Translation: CSASRQHNQPQHF.